This T cell receptor beta chain was identified during a study of blood T cell repertoires in COVID-19. Whole-study context: Acute and convalescent COVID-19 samples came from the United States, Italy and Spain. The analysed material was cDNA or gDNA that came from T cells, B-cell-depleted T cells, or PBMCs.

Study processing details: Counts of nucleated cells, estimated from reference gene primer amplification, were obtained. Measured with immunoSEQ multiplex PCR; TCRdb has only the in-frame clones, and not every one. From that table come the V and J calls and clone size; the DNA was used to work out D and trimming. The sample yields more than 200,000 clones, approximately 82% seen once. V gave up 0 bases and J gave up 5 bases; unmatched junction bases: 21. Germline V CDR1 and CDR2: MGHRA, YSYEKL. The CDR3 length is 20 residues. The sample consisted of peripheral blood. This chain joins TRBV4-1 and TRBJ2-7; 8 positions agree with TRBD1. The receptor comes from a woman older than 75 with active or convalescent COVID-19. CDR3 DNA sequence: TGCGCCAGCAGCCAAGAGCGGCGTTCTTTGGGGACAGGACAAAGGGACGAGCAGTACTTC. Its protein is CASSQERRSLGTGQRDEQYF.